The rows below give T cell receptor beta chains drawn from one sample of a study of T cells after somatic rescue of genetic block. The assay was immunoSEQ multiplex PCR, and TCRdb's table has in-frame clones only and misses some. The repertoire holds roughly 71,000 clones, with approximately 90% as singletons. Sequenced: peripheral blood mononuclear cells (PBMCs). These receptors were obtained from a man younger than 45. CDR3s include the opening cysteine and the closing phenylalanine or tryptophan.

>TRBV11-2|TRBJ2-7
CASSGRGSSGRSYEQYF
>TRBV10-1|TRBJ1-2
CASSERADGTYGYTF
>TRBV7-3|TRBJ1-1
CASSLGQNTEAFF
>TRBV7-9|TRBJ1-2
CASSAGPSQGARNYGYTF
>TRBV11-2|TRBJ2-7
CASSSLRDSTYEQYF
>TRBV9|TRBJ1-1
CASSVVGGLNTEAFF
>TRBV5-6|TRBJ2-7
CASSFGRGRHEQYF
>TRBV6-6|TRBJ1-1
CASSYSGQKMNTEAFF
>TRBV10-2|TRBJ1-6
CASNSGDRGYSPLHF
>TRBV19|TRBJ1-5
CASSTRAQDNQPQHF
>TRBV5-8|TRBJ2-7
CASSLGTSGRLNEQYF
>TRBV7-9|TRBJ1-2
CASSQGQGPYYGYTF
>TRBV19|TRBJ2-1
CASSIGLTGNEQFF
>TRBV7-9|TRBJ2-3
CASSFRTSGPSTDTQYF
>TRBV5-6|TRBJ2-2
CASSLAGVANTGELFF
>TRBV29-1|TRBJ2-7
CSVVLPDRFSYEQYF
>TRBV6-1|TRBJ1-6
CASSEQPNNSPLHF
>TRBV2|TRBJ2-3
CASSEEGGAYTDTQYF
>TRBV27|TRBJ2-1
CASSSDRARGNEQFF
>TRBV5-8|TRBJ2-3
CASSKGTSGTSTDTQYF
>TRBV23-1|TRBJ1-2
CASSSLRTENYGYTF
>TRBV7-9|TRBJ2-1
CASSFPPSGGFLYNEQFF
>TRBV6-1|TRBJ2-7
CASGAYEQYF
>TRBV11-2|TRBJ2-7
CASSGNRVGAYEQYF
>TRBV6-5|TRBJ2-3
CASRREGAYDTQYF
>TRBV6-1|TRBJ2-7
CASSGTLVNEQYF
>TRBV2|TRBJ1-1
CASMPGYRNLLEAFF
>TRBV27|TRBJ2-3
CASRPTGGTDTQYF
>TRBV6-6|TRBJ1-1
CASSYGGTDTEAFF
>TRBV28|TRBJ2-3
CASSRGRSVRDTQYF
>TRBV15|TRBJ2-7
CATSRGGSGGHYEQYF
>TRBV7-9|TRBJ2-4
CASSQTGLRNIQYF
>TRBV30|TRBJ1-2
CAWSDPGINYGYTF
>TRBV7-2|TRBJ2-2
CASSFITGELFF
>TRBV4-1|TRBJ2-1
CASSQDHDHEQFF
>TRBV7-2|TRBJ2-7
CASSFSGSYEQYF
>TRBV5-1|TRBJ2-3
CASSLGTADTQYF
>TRBV7-8|TRBJ1-4
CASSFNRGDNEKLFF
>TRBV5-1|TRBJ2-5
CASGLTSGRVGETQYF
>TRBV4-1|TRBJ2-6
CASSPAGGSGANVLTF
>TRBV11-2|TRBJ2-3
CASSLEFGLSTDTQYF
>TRBV7-9|TRBJ2-3
CASSLFSSDDTQYF
>TRBV10-1|TRBJ2-3
CASSDTSGNTDTQYF
>TRBV29-1|TRBJ2-3
CSVESSSGSTDTQYF
>TRBV30|TRBJ2-7
CAWSVGRGYEQYF
>TRBV5-1|TRBJ2-6
CASTQGGSSGANVLTF
>TRBV7-9|TRBJ2-1
CASSLTQGVNNEQFF
>TRBV5-6|TRBJ2-2
CASSPGQGDANTGELFF
>TRBV30|TRBJ2-1
CAWRQYNEQFF
>TRBV2|TRBJ1-6
CASSAGGSYNSPLHF
>TRBV19|TRBJ2-7
CASSTQRARDEQYF
>TRBV7-6|TRBJ1-2
CASSPTGNYGYTF
>TRBV5-5|TRBJ2-7
CASSLVRADYEQYF
>TRBV19|TRBJ2-7
CASSPLGGSYEQYF
>TRBV5-1|TRBJ2-1
CASSLAGTDYNEQFF
>TRBV7-2|TRBJ2-1
CASSRGQGLYNEQFF
>TRBV13|TRBJ1-1
CASSLRISLMNTEAFF
>TRBV7-2|TRBJ2-2
CASSFSVENTGELFF